The 19 T cell receptor beta chains given below trace back to one sample, sequenced in a study of shared clonotypes between healthy human individuals. The repertoire was sequenced with immunoSEQ multiplex PCR; TCRdb's copy has only in-frame clones and lacks some. The sample has some 2 million clones; over 85% are singletons. CD45RO negativity and positive selection for CCR7 defined naive CD8 cells, a population that excluded terminally differentiated effector memory CD45RA+ cells. The material sequenced was naive CD8+ T cells sorted from blood. These receptor sequences come from a man aged 18 to 30 in good health.

This clone was seen a single time. The V gene is TRBV9, the J gene TRBJ1-1, with a possible D match to TRBD1 (5 bases). This CDR3 region has 14 residues. In germline, CDR1 is SGDLS, CDR2 YYNGEE. The V end was cut by 2 bases, the J end by 3 bases, with 11 bases between. In DNA form, the CDR3 reads TGTGCCAGCAGCGTGGGGGATTCGGACACTGAAGCTTTCTTT. Translated: CASSVGDSDTEAFF.

This clone was found once. The chain carries TRBV4-2 and TRBJ1-2; D is uncertain. The CDR3 sequence is 14 residues long. The V and J ends lost 1 base and 3 bases respectively, with 9 bases between them. Germline-derived CDR1 and CDR2 are LGHNA and YNFKEQ. The CDR3 loop reads CASSQGPVDYGYTF. CDR3 DNA: TGTGCCAGCAGCCAAGGCCCAGTGGACTATGGCTACACCTTC.

The chain carries TRBV7-8 and TRBJ2-7; D is undetermined. CDR3 length equals 14 residues. V was trimmed by 1 base and J by 6 bases, leaving 13 bases between them. Germline-derived CDR1 and CDR2 are SGHVS and FQNEAQ. CDR3 DNA sequence: TGTGCCAGCAGCTTAGTGGTCGGACCGAGCGAGCAGTACTTC. It specifies CASSLVVGPSEQYF.

This clone has just one count. The V gene is TRBV12-5, the J gene TRBJ2-7, with a weak D call TRBD1 (6 bases). The length of the CDR3 is 13 residues. The germline gives CDR1 LGHNT, CDR2 FRNRAP. The V end was cut by 2 bases, the J end by 6 bases, with 11 bases between. This CDR3 is CASGLSGVPEQYF. Written as DNA, the CDR3 is TGTGCTAGTGGTTTGTCAGGGGTCCCCGAGCAGTACTTC.

The J gene is TRBJ1-2, the V gene TRBV19; the D is unclear. V shed 1 base and J shed 6 bases, with 9 bases lying between them. Germline V gene sequence: CDR1 LNHDA, CDR2 SQIVND (reference sequence). This CDR3 is 13 amino acids long. This CDR3 reads CASSIGGSDGYTF. For the CDR3, the DNA is TGTGCCAGTAGTATAGGGGGATCCGATGGCTACACCTTC.

This clone is a singleton in its sample. For the CDR3, the DNA is TGCAGCGTCTCTGGTCCGGTAACCTACGAGCAGTACTTC. Protein: CSVSGPVTYEQYF. V is TRBV29-1 and J is TRBJ2-7; D not resolved. The V gene lost 6 bases and the J gene lost 2 bases, with 14 bases spanning the gap. Germline V lookup: CDR1 SQVTM, CDR2 ANQGSEA. The CDR3 has 13 residues.

The V gene is TRBV6-1, the J gene TRBJ1-5; no reliable D call. The germline CDR1 and CDR2 sequences are MNHNS and SASEGT. The CDR3 runs to 12 residues. V gave up 3 bases and J gave up 11 bases, with 11 bases separating them. The CDR3 DNA sequence: TGTGCCAGCAGTGACTTCTGGGGAGCCCAGCATTTT. Protein product: CASSDFWGAQHF.

The chain combines TRBV28 with TRBJ2-7; TRBD1 aligns across 10 bases. J lost 3 bases, V lost 11 bases, and 7 bases had no gene match. Germline assignment: CDR1 MDHEN and CDR2 SYDVKM. The CDR3 is made up of 13 amino acids. The DNA of the CDR3 is TGTGCCGGATCGGGACAGGGGTACTACGAGCAGTACTTC. Its protein is CAGSGQGYYEQYF.

This chain's CDR3 is CASTLDRGNSPLHF. Here the CDR3 DNA reads TGTGCCAGCACCCTGGACAGGGGAAATTCACCCCTCCACTTT. The genes are TRBV11-2 and TRBJ1-6; TRBD1 aligns across 9 bases. Germline-derived CDR1 and CDR2 are SGHAT and FQNNGV. The CDR3 is 14 amino acids. The ends lost 7 bases at V and 7 bases at J; junction bases unmatched: 5.

The DNA for the CDR3 is TGTGCCTGGAGTGTACTAGGCGGGACGAGAGAGCAGTACTTC. Amino acid sequence: CAWSVLGGTREQYF. The chain recombines TRBV30 with TRBJ2-7; D is possibly TRBD2 (6 bases). The CDR3 contains 14 residues. From germline, CDR1 is GTSNPN and CDR2 SVGIG (reference sequence). V lost 0 bases and J lost 7, with 16 bases in between.

This clone was found once. The chain carries TRBV4-3 and TRBJ2-7, with 10 positions matching TRBD2. V shed 0 bases and J 4 bases; nucleotides not matched to a gene: 12. Germline V CDR1 and CDR2: LGHNA, YSLEER. The CDR3 covers 18 residues. This chain's CDR3 is CASSQDVEGETSGYEQYF. The CDR3 coding sequence is TGCGCCAGCAGCCAAGATGTTGAGGGGGAGACTAGCGGGTACGAGCAGTACTTC.

The rearrangement joins TRBV5-6 to TRBJ2-5, with TRBD2 matching 15 bases. Germline lookup yields CDR1 SGHDT and CDR2 YYEEEE. The CDR3 totals 18 residues. V dropped 4 bases and J dropped 5; count of bases not matched to a gene: 12. CDR3 sequence (DNA): TGTGCCAGCAGCCGGGGACTAGCGGGAGGACCCAAAGAGGAGACCCAGTACTTC. Protein: CASSRGLAGGPKEETQYF.

The table lists this clone with a count of one. The rearrangement links TRBV9 to TRBJ2-5, with D possibly matching TRBD2 (6 bases). CDR1 and CDR2 from the germline V gene are SGDLS and YYNGEE. V was clipped by 5 bases and J by 1 base, with 21 bases between them. The CDR3 runs to 17 residues. The CDR3 protein is CASSAGRGGESQETQYF. CDR3 DNA sequence: TGTGCCAGCAGTGCGGGACGGGGCGGAGAATCCCAAGAGACCCAGTACTTC.

This chain links TRBV5-6 with TRBJ2-5; D unresolved. The germline gives CDR1 SGHDT, CDR2 YYEEEE. V was shortened by 2 bases and J by 2 bases, with 16 bases between the two germline ends. This CDR3 comprises 16 residues. The CDR3 sequence is CASSFQRQAPQETQYF. CDR3 coding DNA: TGTGCCAGCAGCTTCCAAAGGCAGGCGCCTCAAGAGACCCAGTACTTC.

This chain uses TRBV5-1 with TRBJ2-7, with TRBD1 as a possible D gene (5 bases). V lost 2 bases and J 6 bases, leaving 12 bases between the germline ends. The CDR3 consists of 13 residues. Germline-derived CDR1 and CDR2 are SGHRS and YFSETQ. The CDR3 reads CASSFSTGSEQYF. DNA for the CDR3: TGCGCCAGCAGCTTCAGCACAGGCTCCGAGCAGTACTTC.

The V gene is TRBV5-1, the J gene TRBJ2-7; D unresolved. The length of the CDR3 is 13 residues. Germline V gene data show CDR1 as SGHRS and CDR2 as YFSETQ. V gave up 2 bases and J gave up 4 bases, with 10 bases separating them. CDR3 in DNA: TGCGCCAGCAGCTTCGGCAGTCAGTACGAGCAGTACTTC. This sequence encodes CASSFGSQYEQYF.

V usage is TRBV7-9 and J usage is TRBJ2-5; D not resolved. The V end was cut by 1 base, the J end by 9 bases, with 15 bases between. The length of the CDR3 is 14 residues. The germline V gene has CDR1 SEHNR and CDR2 FQNEAQ (reference sequence). The CDR3 DNA reads as TGTGCCAGCAGCTTAGTGCTTAGGCCCATGGCCCAGTACTTC. Protein: CASSLVLRPMAQYF.

The V and J genes are TRBV9 and TRBJ2-7; D may be TRBD2 (5 bases). V was clipped by 2 bases and J by 6 bases, with 21 bases between them. The CDR3 is 16 residues long. Germline CDR1 and CDR2: SGDLS and YYNGEE. The CDR3 protein is CASSVEDWGPPGEQYF. DNA for the CDR3: TGTGCCAGCAGCGTGGAGGATTGGGGTCCCCCGGGCGAGCAGTACTTC.

This sequence joins TRBV7-9 and TRBJ2-7; possible D gene TRBD1, 6 bases. Trimming shortened V by 4 bases and J by 2 bases, and 9 bases separated the two germline ends. CDR3 length equals 13 residues. Germline V gene sequence: CDR1 SEHNR, CDR2 FQNEAQ (reference sequence). The CDR3 DNA sequence: TGTGCCAGCAGCTCTTGGGACACCTACGAGCAGTACTTC. Translated, it gives CASSSWDTYEQYF.